The clone carrying this TCR beta chain was counted at least ten times. The data originate from a study of read filtering for tumor transcriptome and immune sequencing. Turning to the study itself: By R-ISS, stages I, II and III held around 8, 15 and 7 patients. DNase treatment preceded whole-transcriptome library preparation.

Sampling of bone marrow took place during active disease in every patient. From roughly 390 ng of RNA, a library with molecular barcoded alpha/delta and beta/gamma adaptors was made. TCRdb used MiXCR to reprocess the reads, holding one entry per CDR3 protein. The sample carries 100,000 to 150,000 distinct CDR3 sequences, approximately 12% recorded once. Material: a population of CD138-negative cells sorted from bone marrow. This TCR came from a donor over 35 with multiple myeloma.

As DNA, the CDR3 is TGCGCCAGCAGCCAAGTCGCAACTAAGGGGGAAAAACTGTTTTTT. The encoded protein is CASSQVATKGEKLFF. V gene TRBV4-1 combines with J gene TRBJ1-4, with D possibly being TRBD1 (5 bases). This CDR3 spans 15 amino acids. Trimming took 1 base from V and 8 from J, leaving 14 bases between them. Germline-derived CDR1 and CDR2 are MGHRA and YSYEKL.